This entry lists 4 T cell receptor beta chains sequenced from one sample in a study of blood T cell repertoires in COVID-19 (TCRdb year 2020). The library came from the immunoSEQ multiplex PCR assay. This is the immuneACCESS table as TCRdb keeps it, with only in-frame sequences that have V and J called. A part of the clones is gone; compared with another copy, unresolved V genes explain less than half, and the rest is unexplained. Across this sample there are around 250,000 clones, with about 82% seen only once. Of the sample, 2% to 2.5% falls within the top ten clones. The specimen sequenced was PBMCs or T cells enriched from blood (not recorded which). The receptors were gathered from a woman in her 50s who had recovered from COVID-19.

The V gene is TRBV7-6, the J gene TRBJ2-3, with a tentative D call TRBD1 (5 bases). The germline CDR1 and CDR2 sequences are SGHVS and FNYEAQ. This CDR3 spans 15 amino acids. Trimming cost V 5 bases and J 0 bases, with 12 bases left between them. The CDR3 sequence is CASSPGYGSTDTQYF. The CDR3 DNA follows: TGTGCCAGCAGCCCAGGGTATGGTAGCACAGATACGCAGTATTTT.

This clone was observed a handful of times. This chain joins TRBV12-2 and TRBJ1-4; no DNA check was done on the table's D call, TRBD1. TRBV12-2 is a pseudogene. This CDR3 is 14 amino acids long. The CDR3 nucleotides read TGTGCAAGTCGCTTAGTAATAATCAGGGGGTACGTATTTTTT. The encoded protein is CASRLVIIRGYVFF.

The V and J genes are TRBV5-4 and TRBJ1-4; D may be TRBD1 (5 bases). Germline CDR1 is SGHNT and CDR2 is YYREEE (reference sequence). This CDR3 contains 14 residues. Trimming removed 4 bases at V and 8 bases at J, with 15 bases between. The CDR3 coding sequence is TGTGCCAGCAGCCCGGGGGGGATAAGGGAAAAACTGTTTTTT. It translates to CASSPGGIREKLFF.

The chain is built from TRBV4-3 and TRBJ2-3; the D is unclear. V shed 0 bases and J shed 7 bases, with 5 bases lying between them. This CDR3 is built from 12 residues. The germline CDR1 and CDR2 sequences are LGHNA and YSLEER. The CDR3 DNA sequence: TGCGCCAGCAGCCAAGATCGGTATACGCAGTATTTT. This encodes CASSQDRYTQYF.